The 9 T cell receptor beta chains in this list originate from one sample, sequenced in a study of CD8+ T cells in alopecia areata (dated by TCRdb to the late 2010s). The library came from the immunoSEQ multiplex PCR assay. For TCR sequencing, RNA was extracted from every sample and reverse transcribed into cDNA to serve as template. The table comes from immuneACCESS by way of TCRdb, which keeps in-frame sequences with V and J called. Part of the clones is missing from these tables; in studies checked, under half for an unresolved V gene and the rest for unknown reasons. Here the sample lists over 1,500 clones, none seen once only. The top ten constitute roughly two fifths of the sample. Sequenced material: skin. The receptors were gathered from a C3H/HeJ mouse with alopecia areata. This strain possesses the MHC haplotype H2-k.

This clone was detected many times. Gene names denote mouse genes. The observed sequence ends 4 residues before the CDR3 terminus, with the missing tail filled in from the germline J gene. The chain uses TRBV13-1 and TRBJ2-1; a weak D match, TRBD1 (5 bases). Between the trimmed V and J ends, which lost 1 base and 3 bases, there was a span of 8 bases. The CDR3 runs to 14 residues. The V gene's germline CDR1 is NSHNY and CDR2 SYGAGN. CDR3 region: CASSDQTVYAEQFF. The sequenced part of the CDR3 DNA is TGTGCCAGCAGTGATCAGACAGTCTATGCT.

This clone appeared many times. The gene symbols are mouse symbols. The read gets to within 4 residues of the CDR3 end, and the germline J gene fills in the rest. The rearrangement uses TRBV13-3 and TRBJ2-3; tentatively, D is TRBD1 (5 bases). Germline lookup yields CDR1 NNHDY and CDR2 SYVADS. Trimming removed 3 bases from V and 1 base from J, with 6 bases in between. This CDR3 spans 13 amino acids. The covered CDR3 bases are TGTGCCAGCAGTGGCAGGGGTGCAGAA. It is translated as CASSGRGAE. Given in full, the CDR3 is CASSGRGAETLYF.

In this sample, this clone turned up many times. Here the gene names and germline are mouse. The read ends 4 residues early relative to the CDR3; the germline J gene fills the gap. V usage is TRBV14 and J usage is TRBJ2-7; TRBD2 might be the D (5 bases). The CDR3 extends over 14 amino acids. CDR1 is SGHDT and CDR2 is FRDEAV in the germline V gene. V was shortened by 2 bases and J by 0 bases, with 9 bases between the two germline ends. The sequenced CDR3 bases are TGTGCCAGCAGTTTTCCTGGGAGCTCCTAT. It encodes CASSFPGSSY. In full, the CDR3 is CASSFPGSSYEQYF.

This clone was picked up a small number of times. All gene names here are mouse names. The CDR3 region is CASSEGLGGYAEQFF. CDR3 DNA (partial): TGTGCCAGCAGTGAAGGACTGGGGGGCTATGCT. V is TRBV13-1 and J is TRBJ2-1; 11 nucleotides match TRBD2. From the germline J gene comes the end of the CDR3, since the read stops 4 residues before it. This CDR3 spans 15 amino acids. V dropped 2 bases and J dropped 3; count of bases not matched to a gene: 1. From germline, CDR1 is NSHNY and CDR2 SYGAGN.

By share, this clone ranks as medium-sized. Mouse names are used for the genes. The part of the CDR3 DNA that was read is TGCACCTGCAGTGCCTGGGGGAGACTAAGGAGCTCCTAT. Its protein is CTCSAWGRLRSSY. The whole CDR3 sequence reads CTCSAWGRLRSSYEQYF. The V call is TRBV1, the J call TRBJ2-7, with 7 bases aligning to TRBD2. The read ends 4 residues before the CDR3 terminus; that terminus is restored from the germline J gene. Germline V gene data show CDR1 as NSQYPW and CDR2 as LRSPGD (reference sequence). There are 17 residues in the CDR3. V trimming: 3 bases; J trimming: 0 bases; junction bases outside the gene matches: 11.

This clone was found many times. The gene names given are mouse names. The read is 4 residues too short to cover the CDR3 end, so that end is filled in from the germline J gene. The chain recombines TRBV1 with TRBJ2-5; TRBD1 matches 11 bases. Germline loops: CDR1 NSQYPW, CDR2 LRSPGD (reference sequence). The length of the CDR3 is 14 residues. CDR3 bases read: TGCACCTGCAGTGCCGGACAGGGGGCAGAC. Protein product: CTCSAGQGAD. The complete CDR3 reads CTCSAGQGADTQYF.

The sample holds a few counts of this clone. The genes are named according to mouse. Read coverage stops 4 residues before the CDR3 terminus; the germline J gene supplies the remainder. The chain couples TRBV13-2 to TRBJ2-3, with D tentatively TRBD1 (5 bases). Per germline, CDR1 NNHNN and CDR2 SYGAGS (reference sequence). V was trimmed by 7 bases and J by 0 bases, leaving 21 bases between them. The CDR3 runs to 17 residues. CDR3 sequence reads: CASSVPPRAASAETLYF. The sequenced CDR3 bases are TGTGCCAGCAGTGTCCCCCCCAGGGCGGCTAGTGCAGAA.

As to this clone: The genes are named according to mouse. The read is 4 residues too short to cover the CDR3 end, so that end is filled in from the germline J gene. V gene TRBV19 combines with J gene TRBJ2-5; perhaps TRBD1 as D (6 bases). This CDR3 comprises 13 residues. The germline V gene has CDR1 FNHDT and CDR2 SITEND (reference sequence). CDR3 bases read: TGTGCCAGCAGTCCCCAGGGGAAAGAC. Translation: CASSPQGKD. The entire CDR3 protein reads CASSPQGKDTQYF.

Concerning this clone: The genes are named according to mouse. The read falls 4 residues short of the CDR3 end, and the missing part is taken from the germline J gene. This rearrangement joins TRBV5 to TRBJ2-1; TRBD2 matches 11 bases. The CDR3 sequence is 14 residues long. Germline lookup yields CDR1 LGHNA and CDR2 YNLKQL (reference sequence). Incomplete CDR3 DNA: TGTGCCAGCAGCCAGGACTGGGGGGAGGCT. Its translation: CASSQDWGEA. The CDR3, in full, reads CASSQDWGEAEQFF.